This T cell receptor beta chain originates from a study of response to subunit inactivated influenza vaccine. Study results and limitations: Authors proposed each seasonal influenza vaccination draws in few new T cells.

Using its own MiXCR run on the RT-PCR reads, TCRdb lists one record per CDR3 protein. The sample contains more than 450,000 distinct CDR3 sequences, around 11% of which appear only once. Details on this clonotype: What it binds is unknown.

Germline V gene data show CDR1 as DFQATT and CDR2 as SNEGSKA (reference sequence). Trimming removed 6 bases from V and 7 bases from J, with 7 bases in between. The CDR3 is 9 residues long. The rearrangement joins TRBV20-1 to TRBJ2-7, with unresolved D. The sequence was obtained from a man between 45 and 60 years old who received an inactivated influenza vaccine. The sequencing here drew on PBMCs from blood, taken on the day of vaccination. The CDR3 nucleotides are TGCAGTGCAAATGAGGAGCAGTACTTC. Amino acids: CSANEEQYF.